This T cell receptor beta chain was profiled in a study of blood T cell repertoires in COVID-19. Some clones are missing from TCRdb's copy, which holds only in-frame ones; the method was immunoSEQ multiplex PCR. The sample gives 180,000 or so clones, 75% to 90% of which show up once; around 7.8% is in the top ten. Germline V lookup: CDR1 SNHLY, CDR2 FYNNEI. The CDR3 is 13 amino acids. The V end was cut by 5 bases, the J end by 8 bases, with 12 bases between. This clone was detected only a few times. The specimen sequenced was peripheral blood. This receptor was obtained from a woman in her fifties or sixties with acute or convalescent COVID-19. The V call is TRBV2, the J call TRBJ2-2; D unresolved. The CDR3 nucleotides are TGTGCCAGCAGTCGTCCGACCGGGGGGGAGCTGTTTTTT. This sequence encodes CASSRPTGGELFF.